This T cell receptor beta chain derives from a study of neurological immune-mediated disorders. Study at large: The roughly 34 multiple sclerosis patients comprised about 30 that were relapsing-remitting and 3 that were secondary progressive. Whole-study findings and limits: Multiple sclerosis was found to have the least TCR clonal expansion, below healthy controls, and HTLV-1-associated myelopathy the most. It was the repertoires of 18 of 34 multiple sclerosis patients that phylogenetic grouping placed in one related-CDR3 cluster, which is a possible signature.

As for the cDNA, it was generated by 5'RACE with 10-nucleotide random UMIs. TCRdb redid the calling of the 5' RACE reads with MiXCR, one entry per CDR3 protein. The sample records about 80,000 distinct CDR3 sequences, approximately 6% being singletons. The sample holds many counts of this clonotype. Antigen: not known. Time point given: longitudinal time-point 2. The CDR3 consists of 15 residues. CDR1 and CDR2 from the germline V gene are LGHNT and FRNRAP. V gave up 3 bases and J gave up 6 bases; unmatched junction bases: 6. The material sequenced was PBMCs. The chain uses TRBV12-5 and TRBJ1-5; 9 positions match TRBD1. This TCR came from a woman in her fifties or sixties with multiple sclerosis. The CDR3 sequence: CASGFPDRGGQPQHF. CDR3 sequence (DNA): TGTGCTAGTGGTTTCCCCGACAGGGGGGGTCAGCCCCAGCATTTT.